Sequencing of this T cell receptor beta chain was carried out in a study of T-cell reconstitution after alpha-beta-depleted transplantation in children. Preparation of the TCRbeta library was carried out with unique molecular identifiers. TCRdb reanalysed the PCR reads using MiXCR and keeps one entry per CDR3 protein. Among about 610,000 distinct CDR3 sequences listed, about 10% were seen once. This clonotype showed up just a few times. This specimen was PBMCs from the stem cell graft donor, taken from the stem cell graft. The TCR was taken from a human donor who donated a stem cell graft to a child with acute myeloid leukemia.

CDR3 in DNA: TGTGCCAGCAGGCCACAGGGGACGGGTGGCTACACCTTC. Protein product: CASRPQGTGGYTF. The V and J genes are TRBV12-3 or TRBV12-4 and TRBJ1-2, with 7 bases that match TRBD1. This CDR3 comprises 13 residues. Losses at the gene ends were 6 bases for V and 7 bases for J; bases not matched to a gene: 8.